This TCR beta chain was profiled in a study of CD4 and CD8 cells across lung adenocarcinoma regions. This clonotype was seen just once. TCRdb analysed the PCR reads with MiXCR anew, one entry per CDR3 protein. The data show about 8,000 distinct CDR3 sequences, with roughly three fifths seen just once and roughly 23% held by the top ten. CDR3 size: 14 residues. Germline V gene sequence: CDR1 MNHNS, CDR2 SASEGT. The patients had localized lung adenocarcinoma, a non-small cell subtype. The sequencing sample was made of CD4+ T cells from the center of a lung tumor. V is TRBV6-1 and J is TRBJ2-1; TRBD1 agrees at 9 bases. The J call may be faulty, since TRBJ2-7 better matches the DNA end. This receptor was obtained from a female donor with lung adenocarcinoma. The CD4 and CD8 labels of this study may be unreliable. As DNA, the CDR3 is TGTGCCAGCAGGGAACCGGGACAGGGAGTCGAGCAGTACTTC. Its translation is CASREPGQGVEQYF.